This T cell receptor beta chain was captured by sequencing in a study of neurological immune-mediated disorders (dated by TCRdb to the late 2010s). Study-level background: Peripheral blood TCR-beta repertoires from patients with HTLV-I-associated myelopathy (HAM/TSP), patients with multiple sclerosis, and healthy controls were compared in the study using UMI-based sequencing. The roughly 99 TCR-beta libraries covered PBMC samples along with longitudinal samples, technical triplicates, and paired sorted CD4+ and CD8+ T-cell subsets. The cohort was made up of about 68 subjects, consisting of 15 or so HAM/TSP patients, about 35 multiple sclerosis patients and approximately 20 healthy controls. Study-level results and caveats: The highest TCR clonal expansion was observed in HAM/TSP patients, whereas the lowest was observed in MS patients, even when compared with healthy controls. Expanded clones from different subjects shared no identical CDR3 amino acid sequences, which suggests that TCR-beta repertoires were private in all groups.

This clonotype has ten or more counts. This receptor's antigen is unknown. Base qualities are not at hand, and no much larger clone is one base apart. The CDR3 covers 14 residues, taking in both the cysteine and the phenylalanine. CDR3 DNA is the only sequence kept; it has 42 bases, read in frame from the first base. V drops 1 base and J drops 3 bases, leaving 7 bases in between. cDNA was synthesized by template-switch 5'RACE using a primer carrying a 10-nucleotide random unique molecular identifier by which each TCR transcript was tagged. Over 180 million TCR-beta sequences, covering 15-18 subjects, were produced in each sequencing run. Total RNA was extracted with the RNeasy kit. The KAPA Real-time Library Amplification kit was used to amplify TCR-beta VDJ regions with primers for the TCR constant region and the 5'RACE anchor. Sample indexes and Illumina adaptors were added in a first PCR, after which library yield was increased in a second PCR. The roughly 650 bp TCR product was size-selected on a 2% E-gel SizeSelection system after Ampure bead purification. Before pooling, libraries had their quality checked on a Bioanalyzer, their concentration measured with Qubit, and their quantity determined with the Kapa Library Quantification kit. An Illumina HiSeq 2500 was used to sequence the libraries paired-end at 2 x 150 bp. To increase sequence diversity, roughly 24-32% phiX was spiked into each library pool. As for how the authors treated the data: Quality-filtered reads were processed with the UMI-based MiGEC pipeline, and over 90% of raw TCR sequences were removed by the MiGEC pipeline during error correction. IMGT germline references were used for alignment of VDJ genes, and clonotypes were defined by a unique CDR3 amino acid sequence together with V-J genes. Clonal expansion, Shannon diversity, and CDR3 relatedness (CalcPairwiseDistances, ClusterSamples) were evaluated with VDJtools, and phylogenetic trees were built with CLCbio workbench. Using coefficient-of-variation modelling across technical triplicates, the study counted a clone as expanded if it had at least 8 unique UMIs. TCRdb's own reprocessing of the public reads used fastp at Q25 and MiXCR and kept productive beta chains. Here each entry gathers all rows of one CDR3 protein and keeps the most common genes and DNA. The V and J calls come from TCRdb's annotation, not from the publication. Within this sample are approximately 30,000 distinct CDR3 sequences, with over 3.5% of them counted one time only. Of the sample, about 23% is held by the ten largest clones.

Healthy controls were blood bank volunteers in Maryland, USA. Sorted-subset TCR libraries were prepared from roughly 940,000 sorted CD4+ or CD8+ T cells. PBMCs were separated from peripheral blood using Ficoll-Hypaque density gradient centrifugation and then cryopreserved in liquid nitrogen. Paired sorted CD4+ and CD8+ subsets came from healthy controls, HAM/TSP patients and MS patients. The chain is encoded by TRBV12-3 or TRBV12-4 joined to TRBJ1-5; the D gene cannot be resolved reliably. Sequenced input: CD4+ T cells from blood. The sequence was collected from a woman between 40 and 50 years old in good health. CDR3 protein: CASSLDRANQPQHF. The DNA sequence follows: TGTGCCAGCAGTTTAGACCGGGCCAATCAGCCCCAGCATTTT.